A single sample is the source of the 2 T cell receptor beta chains below, sequenced in a study of Ad26.COV2.S vaccination and SARS-CoV-2 variants. This sample's treatment: around 19 received Ad26.COV2.S at low or high dose, single or two shots; 5 received placebo; per-sample allocation not given. Samples analyzed were those drawn on day 63 after the first vaccine or placebo injection. Sequencing was performed with immunoSEQ multiplex PCR; in TCRdb, only in-frame clones are kept and a portion is missing. The sample has around 300,000 clones; around nine tenths are singletons. Source: peripheral blood, taken in a trial of Ad26.COV2.S vaccine versus placebo. These receptors were taken from a person between 18 and 59 years old who received the Ad26.COV2.S COVID-19 vaccine or a placebo.

The chain is built from TRBV11-1 and TRBJ2-4, with 10 positions matching TRBD2. J lost 8 bases, V lost 2 bases, and 3 bases had no gene match. CDR1 is SGHAT and CDR2 is FQDESV in the germline V gene (reference sequence). This CDR3 is built from 14 residues. CDR3 protein: CASSLTSGTDIQYF. The CDR3 DNA is TGTGCCAGCAGCTTAACTAGCGGGACTGACATTCAGTACTTC.

The chain uses TRBV5-1 and TRBJ2-3, with 8 nucleotides matching TRBD2. This CDR3 contains 17 residues. Looked up from germline, CDR1 is SGHRS and CDR2 is YFSETQ. V lost 3 bases, J lost 0 bases, and 9 bases stayed unmatched. DNA for the CDR3: TGCGCCAGCAGCTACCGTGGGGGCGGGAGGAGCACAGATACGCAGTATTTT. Translating it yields CASSYRGGGRSTDTQYF.